One and the same sample provided the 17 T cell receptor beta chains below, sequenced in a study of cytomegalovirus exposure and HLA in healthy donors. The PCR contained 60 Vbeta and 13 Jbeta primers. Clones were sequenced by immunoSEQ multiplex PCR, and TCRdb holds only the in-frame ones, with some missing. The record lists about 120,000 clones, of which the ten most abundant hold less than 4.5%. Sequenced: PBMCs. The receptors here all came from a man in his late teens or twenties in good health and CMV-seronegative.

V and J are TRBV27 and TRBJ1-4; the match to TRBD1 covers 8 bases. V was clipped by 4 bases and J by 8 bases; unmatched bases: 3. CDR1 and CDR2 from the germline V gene are MNHEY and SMNVEV (reference sequence). The CDR3 has 13 amino acids. The CDR3 DNA reads as TGTGCCAGCAGTTCAGGGGGCTTAGAAAAACTGTTTTTT. This translates into CASSSGGLEKLFF.

The chain joins TRBV28 to TRBJ2-5; no reliable D call. Germline V gene sequence: CDR1 MDHEN, CDR2 SYDVKM. V lost 6 bases to trimming and J lost 2 bases, with 13 bases between them. The CDR3 covers 14 residues. CDR3 bases: TGTGCCAGCAGGTTCATGGGCCAACAAGAGACCCAGTACTTC. Translation: CASRFMGQQETQYF.

The rearrangement uses TRBV18 and TRBJ2-5; 7 positions agree with TRBD2. This CDR3 contains 13 residues. Germline V gives CDR1 KGHSH, CDR2 LQKENI. The trim removed 5 bases at V and 5 bases at J, leaving 5 bases unmatched. CDR3 loop: CASSSGMEETQYF. The CDR3 bases are TGTGCCAGCTCAAGCGGGATGGAGGAGACCCAGTACTTC.

The genes are TRBV25-1 and TRBJ2-6; a possible D gene is TRBD1 (6 bases). The CDR3 spans 17 residues. Germline loops: CDR1 MGHDK, CDR2 SYGVNS. The ends were cut back, 4 bases at V and 0 bases at J, with 13 bases in the middle. Here the CDR3 DNA reads TGTGCCAGCAGTGGTTCACGGGACAACTCTGGGGCCAACGTCCTGACTTTC. This gives the protein CASSGSRDNSGANVLTF.

The V and J genes are TRBV13 and TRBJ2-7; a weak D match, TRBD1 (6 bases). This CDR3 has 14 amino acids. Looked up from germline, CDR1 is PRHDT and CDR2 is FYEKMQ (reference sequence). Between the trimmed V and J ends, which lost 4 bases and 1 base, there was a span of 11 bases. This CDR3 is CASSSNRESYEQYF. The CDR3 DNA reads TGTGCCAGCAGCTCCAACAGGGAATCCTACGAGCAGTACTTC.

J is TRBJ1-4 and V is TRBV15; 9 bases line up with TRBD1. Per germline, CDR1 LNHNV and CDR2 YYDKDF (reference sequence). The CDR3 is 15 amino acids. V gave up 5 bases and J gave up 10 bases; unmatched junction bases: 11. DNA for the CDR3: TGTGCCACCAGCTCGGCCGGGACAGGGTTTCGAAAACTGTTTTTT. Its translation: CATSSAGTGFRKLFF.

The rearrangement joins TRBV7-8 to TRBJ1-5; tentatively, D is TRBD1 (5 bases). Germline CDR1 and CDR2: SGHVS and FQNEAQ. This CDR3 has 16 residues. Trimming left V 5 bases short and J 6 bases short, with 20 bases between. CDR3 bases: TGTGCCAGCAGCCTCGGGGGAGGGGTTAGTCGTCAGCCCCAGCATTTT. Amino acids: CASSLGGGVSRQPQHF.

The chain uses TRBV6-1 and TRBJ1-2, with D tentatively TRBD1 (5 bases). The CDR3 sequence is 13 residues long. Trimming left V 3 bases short and J 3 bases short, with 8 bases between. Per the germline V gene, CDR1 is MNHNS and CDR2 is SASEGT. The CDR3 spells CASSDTGDYGYTF. CDR3 in DNA: TGTGCCAGCAGTGACACAGGTGACTATGGCTACACCTTC.

The rearrangement uses TRBV27 and TRBJ2-1; 14 bases align to TRBD2. CDR1 and CDR2 from the germline V gene are MNHEY and SMNVEV (reference sequence). With 6 bases clipped from V and 10 bases from J, the junction kept 11 bases outside the gene matches. This CDR3 has 16 amino acids. The CDR3 loop reads CASRRGGTSGGREQFF. The CDR3 DNA reads TGTGCCAGCAGACGGGGGGGGACTAGCGGGGGAAGGGAGCAGTTCTTC.

The rearrangement joins TRBV19 to TRBJ2-7, with 7 bases identical to TRBD1. Germline CDR1 and CDR2: LNHDA and SQIVND (reference sequence). There are 15 residues in the CDR3. Losses at the gene ends were 6 bases for V and 1 base for J; bases not matched to a gene: 9. The CDR3 DNA sequence: TGTGCCAGTAGCATTTTCGGACAGGCGTCCTACGAGCAGTACTTC. It translates to CASSIFGQASYEQYF.

This rearrangement joins TRBV27 to TRBJ1-5; unclear D gene. Germline V gives CDR1 MNHEY, CDR2 SMNVEV (reference sequence). V was pared by 6 bases and J by 5 bases, with 17 bases between. The CDR3 has 15 amino acids. The CDR3 nucleotides are TGTGCCAGCAGCTTGGACTGGGGTGGCGATCAGCCCCAGCATTTT. Translation: CASSLDWGGDQPQHF.

The genes are TRBV27 and TRBJ2-1; weak D call: TRBD1 (5 bases). The germline V gene has CDR1 MNHEY and CDR2 SMNVEV (reference sequence). With 2 bases removed from V and 0 bases from J, the gap between germline ends came to 8 bases. The CDR3 spans 15 residues. The CDR3 DNA is TGTGCCAGCAGTTTAAGGGGCTCCTCCTACAATGAGCAGTTCTTC. It translates to CASSLRGSSYNEQFF.

About this clone: One junction end disagrees with the germline gene, perhaps due to a read error. The chain couples TRBV27 to TRBJ2-2; 7 nucleotides align to TRBD2. CDR1 MNHEY and CDR2 SMNVEV come from the germline V gene (reference sequence). This CDR3 spans 15 amino acids. In DNA form, the CDR3 reads TGTGCCAGCGGTTTCCGGGGGGTGCGCACCGGGGAGCTGTTTTTT. Its protein is CASGFRGVRTGELFF.

The chain joins TRBV5-1 to TRBJ2-1, with 10 nucleotides matching TRBD2. The V gene end was trimmed by 5 bases and the J gene end by 9 bases; junction bases not matched to a gene: 11. This CDR3 contains 15 residues. Per the germline V gene, CDR1 is SGHRS and CDR2 is YFSETQ. The CDR3 sequence: CASREGASGSGEQFF. The CDR3 nucleotides read TGCGCCAGCAGGGAGGGGGCTAGCGGGAGTGGTGAGCAGTTCTTC.

The CDR3, as DNA: TGTGCCAGCAGCCTCCGTAGCGGGGGGTTCACAGATACGCAGTATTTT. Amino acids: CASSLRSGGFTDTQYF. The V and J genes are TRBV7-3 and TRBJ2-3; 10 nucleotides match TRBD2. The CDR3 has 16 residues. J was trimmed by 2 bases and V by 5 bases; bases with no gene match: 7. Germline CDR1 reads SGHTA; CDR2 reads FQGTGA.

The chain joins TRBV13 to TRBJ1-2; no clear D gene. Between the trimmed V and J ends, which lost 5 bases and 4 bases, there was a span of 14 bases. The CDR3 runs 14 residues. Germline-derived CDR1 and CDR2 are PRHDT and FYEKMQ (reference sequence). The CDR3 nucleotides read TGTGCCAGCAGCCCCCAGCGGGTTCTCTATGGCTACACCTTC. Translated: CASSPQRVLYGYTF. Supplemented by reference TRBV13 and TRBJ1-2, the full variable domain reads AAGVIQSPRHLIKEKRETATLKCYPIPRHDTVYWYQQGPGQDPQFLISFYEKMQSDKGSIPDRFSAQQFSDYHSELNMSSLELGDSALYFCASSPQRVLYGYTFGSGTRLTVV.

This rearrangement joins TRBV10-3 to TRBJ1-2; the D gene is possibly TRBD1 (6 bases). Germline V gives CDR1 ENHRY, CDR2 SYGVKD. This CDR3 contains 14 residues. Trimming removed 4 bases at V and 7 bases at J, with 16 bases between. CDR3 residues: CAISALTGWGGYTF. The CDR3 DNA reads TGTGCCATCAGTGCGCTAACAGGGTGGGGTGGCTACACCTTC.